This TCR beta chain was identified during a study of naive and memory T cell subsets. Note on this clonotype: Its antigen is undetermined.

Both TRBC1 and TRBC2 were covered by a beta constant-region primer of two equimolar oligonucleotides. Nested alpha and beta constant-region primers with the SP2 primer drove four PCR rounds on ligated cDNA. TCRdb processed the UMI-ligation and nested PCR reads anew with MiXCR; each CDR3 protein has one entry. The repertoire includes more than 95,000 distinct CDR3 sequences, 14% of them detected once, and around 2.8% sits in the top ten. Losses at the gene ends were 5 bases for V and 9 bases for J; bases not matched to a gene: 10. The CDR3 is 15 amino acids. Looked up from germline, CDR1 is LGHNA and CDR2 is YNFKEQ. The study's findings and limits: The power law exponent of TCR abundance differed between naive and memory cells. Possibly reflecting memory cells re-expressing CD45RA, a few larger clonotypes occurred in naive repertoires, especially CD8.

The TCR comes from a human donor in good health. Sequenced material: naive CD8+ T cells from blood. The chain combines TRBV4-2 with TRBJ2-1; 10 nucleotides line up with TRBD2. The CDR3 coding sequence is TGTGCCAGCAGCAGTCGTCTAGCGGGAGTCGGTGAGCAGTTCTTC. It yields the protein CASSSRLAGVGEQFF.